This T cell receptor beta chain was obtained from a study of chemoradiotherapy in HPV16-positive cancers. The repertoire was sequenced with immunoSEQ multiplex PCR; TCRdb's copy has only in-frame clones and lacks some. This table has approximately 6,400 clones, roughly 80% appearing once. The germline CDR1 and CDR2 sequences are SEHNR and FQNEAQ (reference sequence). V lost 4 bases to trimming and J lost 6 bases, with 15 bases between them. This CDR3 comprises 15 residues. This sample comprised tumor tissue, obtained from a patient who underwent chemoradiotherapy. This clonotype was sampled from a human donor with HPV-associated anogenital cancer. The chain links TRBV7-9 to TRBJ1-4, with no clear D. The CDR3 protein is CASSSMGGRHEKLFF. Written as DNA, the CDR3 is TGTGCCAGCAGCTCCATGGGAGGTCGTCATGAAAAACTGTTTTTT.